This T cell receptor (beta chain) was sequenced during a study of patients and donors after allogeneic stem cell transplantation. TCRdb used MiXCR to reprocess the RT-PCR reads, holding one entry per CDR3 protein. The sample lists 24,000 or so distinct CDR3 sequences, around 30% seen once, with nearly 50% in the top ten. This clonotype was counted a few times. This sequence was found in a human donor who was either an allogeneic HSCT recipient or a stem cell or donor lymphocyte infusion donor (not recorded which). It is not recorded whose cells these are; they may come from a transplant donor. Sequencing was performed on blood, either unsorted or a sorted T cell fraction (not recorded which).

The CDR3 here is CASTRTPGGNSPLHF. The CDR3 DNA follows: TGTGCCAGCACTAGGACACCCGGAGGCAATTCACCCCTCCACTTT. V and J are TRBV12-3 or TRBV12-4 and TRBJ1-6; D perhaps matches TRBD1 (5 bases). CDR3 length: 15 amino acids. Between the trimmed V and J ends, which lost 7 bases and 7 bases, there was a span of 17 bases.